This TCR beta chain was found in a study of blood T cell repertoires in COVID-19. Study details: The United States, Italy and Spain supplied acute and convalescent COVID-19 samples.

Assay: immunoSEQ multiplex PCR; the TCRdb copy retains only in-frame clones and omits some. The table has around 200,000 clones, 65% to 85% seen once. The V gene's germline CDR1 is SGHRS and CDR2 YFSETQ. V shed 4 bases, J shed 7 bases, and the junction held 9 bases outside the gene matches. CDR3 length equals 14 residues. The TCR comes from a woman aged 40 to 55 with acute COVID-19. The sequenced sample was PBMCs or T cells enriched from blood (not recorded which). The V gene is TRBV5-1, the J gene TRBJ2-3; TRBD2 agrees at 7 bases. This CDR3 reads CASSLGLGSNTQYF. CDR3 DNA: TGCGCCAGCAGCCTCGGACTAGGTTCCAATACGCAGTATTTT. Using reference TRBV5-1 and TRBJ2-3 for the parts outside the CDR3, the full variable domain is KAGVTQTPRYLIKTRGQQVTLSCSPISGHRSVSWYQQTPGQGLQFLFEYFSETQRNKGNFPGRFSGRQFSNSRSEMNVSTLELGDSALYLCASSLGLGSNTQYFGPGTRLTVL.